The rows below give T cell receptor beta chains drawn from one sample of a study of CD8 T cells in ankylosing spondylitis. TCRdb called the 5' RACE reads again in MiXCR, with one record for every CDR3 protein. Of 200,000 or so distinct CDR3 sequences in the sample, under 15% are singletons; the top ten hold about 10%. The sequencing input was blood, either unsorted or a sorted T cell fraction (not recorded which). All receptors derive from a female donor with ankylosing spondylitis or in good health (not recorded which). Both conserved end residues are part of each CDR3. Fields, in order: V gene, clone size, D gene, J gene, CDR3 protein, CDR3 DNA. D genes are given only for firm matches. Size is omitted from some rows. Given values are once, few, many or a class for expanded clones.

TRBV7-9	many	TRBD2	TRBJ2-5	CASTLLGLAGLKETQYF	TGTGCCAGCACCCTTCTCGGACTAGCGGGACTGAAAGAGACCCAGTACTTC
TRBV11-2	many	TRBD2	TRBJ2-7	CASRTSGSYEQYF	TGTGCCAGCCGTACTAGCGGCTCCTACGAGCAGTACTTC
TRBV6-2/TRBV6-3	many	TRBD1	TRBJ2-1	CASSIRTGGNEQFF	TGTGCCAGCAGTATCCGGACAGGGGGCAATGAGCAGTTCTTC
TRBV7-9	many	.	TRBJ1-4	CASSFNEKLFF	TGTGCCAGCAGCTTCAATGAAAAACTGTTTTTT
TRBV5-6	few	.	TRBJ2-7	CASSHPAHEQYF	TGTGCCAGCAGCCACCCCGCTCACGAGCAGTACTTC
TRBV20-1	many	TRBD1	TRBJ1-5	CSARGDRDQPQHF	TGCAGTGCCAGAGGGGACAGGGATCAGCCCCAGCATTTT
TRBV4-3	many	.	TRBJ1-4	CASSPEPLAGSQEKLFF	TGCGCCAGCAGCCCAGAACCATTGGCAGGGAGCCAGGAAAAACTGTTTTTT
TRBV29-1	few	TRBD1	TRBJ2-5	CSVETGGEETQYF	TGCAGCGTTGAGACAGGGGGCGAGGAGACCCAGTACTTC
TRBV28	.	.	TRBJ2-7	CANSLGRPYEQYF	TGTGCCAACAGTTTAGGGAGACCCTACGAGCAGTACTTC
TRBV6-2/TRBV6-3	many	.	TRBJ2-1	CASSTGLEKFF	TGTGCCAGCTCTACAGGGCTAGAAAAGTTCTTC
TRBV28	.	.	TRBJ2-1	CASRPYRDPYNEQFF	TGTGCCAGCAGACCCTACCGGGACCCCTACAATGAGCAGTTCTTC
TRBV20-1	many	.	TRBJ1-4	CSARAGAVEKLFF	TGCAGTGCTAGGGCGGGGGCGGTTGAAAAACTGTTTTTT
TRBV15	many	.	TRBJ2-1	CATTLVSRIPSNEQFF	TGTGCCACCACTTTGGTTTCGCGGATTCCCTCCAATGAGCAGTTCTTC
TRBV20-1	.	TRBD1	TRBJ2-7	CSARDVNRGSYEQYF	TGCAGTGCTAGAGATGTTAACAGGGGCTCTTACGAGCAGTACTTC
TRBV6-1	few	.	TRBJ2-1	CASDRGTYNEQFF	TGTGCCAGCGATAGGGGGACCTACAATGAGCAGTTCTTC
TRBV12-3/TRBV12-4	few	TRBD1	TRBJ1-6	CASRGQGATWSPLHF	TGTGCCAGCAGGGGACAGGGGGCCACTTGGTCACCCCTCCACTTT
TRBV7-2	many	TRBD1	TRBJ1-2	CASRDRDRDYGYTF	TGTGCCAGCAGGGACAGGGACCGGGACTATGGCTACACCTTC